The entry below describes one T cell receptor (beta chain). What it recognizes is unknown. The data were produced by immunoSEQ multiplex PCR, yet TCRdb's version contains in-frame clones alone and is incomplete. In the table there are about 22,000 clones, roughly 97% of which are singletons. The CDR3 runs 16 residues. The germline V and J ends were trimmed by 0 bases and 2 bases, with 14 bases remaining between them. Germline CDR1 reads MNHEY; CDR2 reads SVGAGI. This sample is drawn from a study of T cells in tuberculosis. Points from the study as a whole: Samples were chosen by availability of cryopreserved specimens. A GMM-specific repertoire classifier reached just under 90% accuracy, AUROC 0.90. Smaller distances to GMM-specific TCRs suggested their expansion in active tuberculosis.

The material sequenced was PBMCs. The TCR sequence derives from a donor aged 10-35 years with latent tuberculosis or without tuberculosis infection. The V and J genes are TRBV6-5 and TRBJ2-7; TRBD2 is a possible D gene (6 bases). The CDR3 region has the DNA TGTGCCAGCAGTTACTCGACGGGGGAATCGGCCTACGAGCAGTACTTC. It specifies CASSYSTGESAYEQYF.